This is a list of T cell receptor beta chains from one sample in a study of T cell changes during pregnancy in multiple sclerosis. Profiling relied on immunoSEQ multiplex PCR, and the TCRdb table lists in-frame clones only, not all of them. Altogether about 57,000 clones are present, 85% to 95% being singletons, with the ten largest covering more than 0.7%. The sample was CD4+ T cells from peripheral blood mononuclear cells, taken in the third trimester of pregnancy. These receptors were taken from a female donor with multiple sclerosis, enrolled in a pregnancy study. The CDR3 runs from the conserved cysteine through the conserved F or W. The D gene is left open where the match is weak. Where a row states a size, it is once, few, many or the class of an expanded clone; other rows omit it.

d_call: TRBD2; j_call: TRBJ2-3; v_call: TRBV6-1; clone_size: NA; cdr3_aa: CASSEFSTPGTIWADTQYF; cdr3_nt: TGTGCCAGCAGTGAATTCTCAACCCCCGGGACTATTTGGGCAGATACGCAGTATTTT
d_call: TRBD1; j_call: TRBJ1-2; v_call: TRBV19; clone_size: NA; cdr3_aa: CASSVQGQNYGYTF; cdr3_nt: TGTGCCAGTAGTGTCCAGGGACAGAACTATGGCTACACCTTC
d_call: NA; j_call: TRBJ1-1; v_call: TRBV4-3; clone_size: NA; cdr3_aa: CASSQESRAHTEAFF; cdr3_nt: TGCGCCAGCAGCCAAGAGTCCAGGGCGCACACTGAAGCTTTCTTT
d_call: TRBD1; j_call: TRBJ1-1; v_call: TRBV6-6; clone_size: NA; cdr3_aa: CASSYGQGARTAEAFF; cdr3_nt: TGTGCCAGCAGTTACGGACAGGGGGCGCGGACCGCCGAAGCTTTCTTT
d_call: NA; j_call: TRBJ1-4; v_call: TRBV7-2; clone_size: NA; cdr3_aa: CASSFGTRNEKLFF; cdr3_nt: TGTGCCAGCAGCTTCGGGACACGTAATGAAAAACTGTTTTTT
d_call: NA; j_call: TRBJ2-7; v_call: TRBV10-3; clone_size: NA; cdr3_aa: CAISRGTQGSSYEQYF; cdr3_nt: TGTGCCATCAGCCGCGGAACGCAGGGGTCGTCGTACGAGCAGTACTTC
d_call: NA; j_call: TRBJ2-3; v_call: TRBV7-2; clone_size: NA; cdr3_aa: CASRPPPGSRTDTQYF; cdr3_nt: TGTGCCAGCAGACCCCCGCCCGGGTCGCGCACAGATACGCAGTATTTT
d_call: TRBD2; j_call: TRBJ2-3; v_call: TRBV7-2; clone_size: NA; cdr3_aa: CASSLRAGGVEDTQYF; cdr3_nt: TGTGCCAGCAGCTTACGGGCGGGGGGGGTTGAGGATACGCAGTATTTT
d_call: NA; j_call: TRBJ2-2; v_call: TRBV5-1; clone_size: NA; cdr3_aa: CASSFGTAGTGELFF; cdr3_nt: TGCGCCAGCAGCTTCGGGACGGCGGGGACCGGGGAGCTGTTTTTT
d_call: TRBD2; j_call: TRBJ2-7; v_call: TRBV7-9; clone_size: NA; cdr3_aa: CASSLGLAGDEQYF; cdr3_nt: TGTGCCAGCAGCTTAGGGCTAGCGGGGGATGAGCAGTACTTC
d_call: TRBD2; j_call: TRBJ2-5; v_call: TRBV11-3; clone_size: NA; cdr3_aa: CASSTGLAGGAVAETQYF; cdr3_nt: TGTGCCAGCAGCACGGGACTAGCGGGGGGGGCGGTTGCCGAGACCCAGTACTTC
d_call: TRBD1; j_call: TRBJ1-2; v_call: TRBV4-2; clone_size: many; cdr3_aa: CASSPLGQGRFNYGYTF; cdr3_nt: TGTGCCAGCAGCCCCCTAGGACAGGGGAGGTTTAACTATGGCTACACCTTC
d_call: TRBD2; j_call: TRBJ2-5; v_call: TRBV7-2; clone_size: NA; cdr3_aa: CASRLRGGYQETQYF; cdr3_nt: TGTGCCAGCAGACTTCGGGGGGGGTACCAAGAGACCCAGTACTTC
d_call: TRBD2; j_call: TRBJ2-3; v_call: TRBV9; clone_size: NA; cdr3_aa: CASSVGRGGSTDTQYF; cdr3_nt: TGTGCCAGCAGCGTAGGCCGGGGGGGAAGCACAGATACGCAGTATTTT
d_call: NA; j_call: TRBJ1-1; v_call: TRBV10-2; clone_size: NA; cdr3_aa: CASSEQIMNTEAFF; cdr3_nt: TGCGCCAGCAGTGAACAGATAATGAACACTGAAGCTTTCTTT
d_call: NA; j_call: TRBJ1-4; v_call: TRBV7-2; clone_size: NA; cdr3_aa: CASSYQLTTNEKLFF; cdr3_nt: TGTGCCAGCAGCTATCAACTGACAACTAATGAAAAACTGTTTTTT
d_call: TRBD1; j_call: TRBJ1-2; v_call: TRBV6-6; clone_size: NA; cdr3_aa: CASSSRDRGTYGYTF; cdr3_nt: TGTGCCAGCAGTAGCCGGGACAGGGGGACCTATGGCTACACCTTC
d_call: TRBD1; j_call: TRBJ1-4; v_call: TRBV2; clone_size: once; cdr3_aa: CASSVRTGGVLTNEKLFF; cdr3_nt: TGTGCCAGCAGTGTCAGGACAGGGGGAGTCTTGACTAATGAAAAACTGTTTTTT
d_call: NA; j_call: TRBJ1-5; v_call: TRBV15; clone_size: NA; cdr3_aa: CATSKNRPEPQHF; cdr3_nt: TGTGCCACCAGCAAAAACAGGCCAGAGCCCCAGCATTTT
d_call: NA; j_call: TRBJ1-2; v_call: TRBV5-1; clone_size: NA; cdr3_aa: CASSSGQSGWNYGYTF; cdr3_nt: TGCGCCAGCAGCTCAGGGCAGTCAGGGTGGAACTATGGCTACACCTTC
d_call: NA; j_call: TRBJ1-4; v_call: TRBV4-1; clone_size: NA; cdr3_aa: CASSRAPHSATNEKLFF; cdr3_nt: TGCGCCAGCAGCCGCGCCCCCCACAGTGCAACTAATGAAAAACTGTTTTTT
d_call: NA; j_call: TRBJ2-1; v_call: TRBV27; clone_size: NA; cdr3_aa: CASSLGRVPYNEQFF; cdr3_nt: TGTGCCAGCAGCCTAGGCAGGGTACCCTACAATGAGCAGTTCTTC
d_call: TRBD1; j_call: TRBJ2-7; v_call: TRBV27; clone_size: NA; cdr3_aa: CASSSSTGPYEQYF; cdr3_nt: TGTGCCAGCAGTTCCTCGACAGGGCCGTACGAGCAGTACTTC
d_call: NA; j_call: TRBJ1-6; v_call: TRBV4-3; clone_size: NA; cdr3_aa: CASSQEPPVNYNSPLHF; cdr3_nt: TGCGCCAGCAGCCAAGAACCCCCAGTCAACTATAATTCACCCCTCCACTTT
d_call: TRBD2; j_call: TRBJ2-7; v_call: TRBV4-2; clone_size: NA; cdr3_aa: CASSQEAGVSYEQYF; cdr3_nt: TGTGCCAGCAGCCAAGAGGCGGGAGTCTCCTACGAGCAGTACTTC
d_call: NA; j_call: TRBJ1-2; v_call: TRBV7-3; clone_size: NA; cdr3_aa: CASSPTVGAGYTF; cdr3_nt: TGTGCCAGCAGCCCCACCGTGGGGGCGGGCTACACCTTC
d_call: NA; j_call: TRBJ2-7; v_call: TRBV19; clone_size: NA; cdr3_aa: CATGLGDGISYEQYF; cdr3_nt: TGTGCCACCGGGTTAGGGGATGGGATCTCCTACGAGCAGTACTTC
d_call: NA; j_call: TRBJ2-7; v_call: TRBV7-8; clone_size: NA; cdr3_aa: CASTHFRGPEQYF; cdr3_nt: TGTGCCAGCACCCACTTTCGTGGGCCCGAGCAGTACTTC
d_call: TRBD2; j_call: TRBJ2-1; v_call: TRBV29-1; clone_size: NA; cdr3_aa: CSVGLAGNEQFF; cdr3_nt: TGCAGCGTTGGACTAGCGGGGAACGAGCAGTTCTTC
d_call: TRBD2; j_call: TRBJ2-2; v_call: TRBV18; clone_size: NA; cdr3_aa: CASSPLAGANTGELFF; cdr3_nt: TGTGCCAGCTCACCACTAGCGGGGGCGAACACCGGGGAGCTGTTTTTT
d_call: NA; j_call: TRBJ2-7; v_call: TRBV9; clone_size: NA; cdr3_aa: CASSVAGGVGYEQYF; cdr3_nt: TGTGCCAGCAGCGTAGCAGGAGGGGTCGGCTACGAGCAGTACTTC
d_call: NA; j_call: TRBJ1-1; v_call: TRBV27; clone_size: NA; cdr3_aa: CATRAAGTAEAFF; cdr3_nt: TGTGCCACCCGGGCAGCGGGGACGGCTGAAGCTTTCTTT
d_call: NA; j_call: TRBJ1-1; v_call: TRBV11-2; clone_size: NA; cdr3_aa: CASSLMGGTGTEAFF; cdr3_nt: TGTGCCAGCAGCTTGATGGGGGGAACGGGCACTGAAGCTTTCTTT
d_call: NA; j_call: TRBJ1-6; v_call: TRBV5-6; clone_size: NA; cdr3_aa: CASSMGHPNSPLHF; cdr3_nt: TGTGCCAGCAGCATGGGACACCCTAATTCACCCCTCCACTTT
d_call: TRBD1; j_call: TRBJ1-1; v_call: TRBV7-3; clone_size: once; cdr3_aa: CASSLGGQGKTAFF; cdr3_nt: TGTGCCAGCAGCTTAGGGGGACAGGGTAAGACGGCTTTCTTT
d_call: NA; j_call: TRBJ1-1; v_call: TRBV5-1; clone_size: NA; cdr3_aa: CASSFVLNTEAFF; cdr3_nt: TGCGCCAGCAGCTTCGTCTTGAACACTGAAGCTTTCTTT
d_call: NA; j_call: TRBJ1-1; v_call: TRBV27; clone_size: NA; cdr3_aa: CASYRNTEAFF; cdr3_nt: TGTGCCAGCTACAGGAACACTGAAGCTTTCTTT
d_call: NA; j_call: TRBJ2-1; v_call: TRBV10-3; clone_size: NA; cdr3_aa: CAISESRGRGSDEQFF; cdr3_nt: TGTGCCATCAGTGAGTCGAGGGGGCGGGGTAGCGATGAGCAGTTCTTC
d_call: NA; j_call: TRBJ1-1; v_call: TRBV6-5; clone_size: NA; cdr3_aa: CASRPRGRGTEAFF; cdr3_nt: TGTGCCAGCAGACCCCGGGGGAGGGGGACTGAAGCTTTCTTT
d_call: TRBD1; j_call: TRBJ1-5; v_call: TRBV29-1; clone_size: NA; cdr3_aa: CSVEGRGTGQPQHF; cdr3_nt: TGCAGCGTTGAAGGCAGGGGGACGGGGCAGCCCCAGCATTTT
d_call: NA; j_call: TRBJ2-2; v_call: TRBV5-6; clone_size: NA; cdr3_aa: CASSLDLATGELFF; cdr3_nt: TGTGCCAGCAGCTTGGACCTGGCCACCGGGGAGCTGTTTTTT
d_call: NA; j_call: TRBJ1-1; v_call: TRBV7-3; clone_size: NA; cdr3_aa: CASSPEEVRTEAFF; cdr3_nt: TGTGCCAGCAGCCCCGAGGAGGTACGAACTGAAGCTTTCTTT
d_call: NA; j_call: TRBJ2-5; v_call: TRBV18; clone_size: NA; cdr3_aa: CASSGQGQETQYF; cdr3_nt: TGTGCCAGCTCAGGTCAGGGCCAAGAGACCCAGTACTTC
d_call: NA; j_call: TRBJ2-2; v_call: TRBV7-2; clone_size: once; cdr3_aa: CASSPSLGGSYTGELFF; cdr3_nt: TGTGCCAGCAGCCCCAGTTTAGGGGGATCTTACACCGGGGAGCTGTTTTTT
d_call: NA; j_call: TRBJ2-1; v_call: TRBV7-9; clone_size: NA; cdr3_aa: CASSTLGGGGAYNEQFF; cdr3_nt: TGTGCCAGCAGCACCCTTGGAGGGGGGGGCGCCTACAATGAGCAGTTCTTC
d_call: NA; j_call: TRBJ1-1; v_call: TRBV30; clone_size: few; cdr3_aa: CAWMGRGEAFF; cdr3_nt: TGTGCCTGGATGGGGAGAGGAGAAGCTTTCTTT
d_call: NA; j_call: TRBJ2-1; v_call: TRBV4-3; clone_size: NA; cdr3_aa: CASSQDLGGAGNNEQFF; cdr3_nt: TGCGCCAGCAGCCAAGATCTAGGCGGGGCCGGTAACAATGAGCAGTTCTTC
d_call: TRBD2; j_call: TRBJ2-5; v_call: TRBV7-3; clone_size: once; cdr3_aa: CASSPGTSGIQETQYF; cdr3_nt: TGTGCCAGCAGCCCGGGGACTAGCGGTATTCAAGAGACCCAGTACTTC
d_call: NA; j_call: TRBJ1-5; v_call: TRBV5-1; clone_size: NA; cdr3_aa: CASSRPPSGGSNQPQHF; cdr3_nt: TGCGCCAGCAGCCGACCCCCCTCGGGGGGAAGCAATCAGCCCCAGCATTTT